This T cell receptor beta chain was identified in a study of CD8+CD57+ T cells in acquired aplastic anemia. Study summary: Isolated CD4+ and CD8+ cells, once sorted, yielded DNA averaging about 3.1 ug.

Notes on the study in general: No significant difference in CD8+ Simpson's diversity was found between patients and controls.

It was genomic DNA that served as the template for profiling TCR beta VDJ and CDR3. Using its own MiXCR run on the reads, TCRdb lists one record per CDR3 protein. The sample consists of roughly 61,000 distinct CDR3 sequences, around 50% of them appearing once. The V gene lost 7 bases and the J gene lost 4 bases, with 7 bases spanning the gap. This CDR3 is built from 12 residues. The germline V gene encodes CDR1 LNHDA and CDR2 SQIVND (reference sequence). Concerning this clonotype itself: Its antigen is not known.

The TCR originated in a human donor in good health, serving as a control. The chain links TRBV19 to TRBJ2-2; D is undetermined. The specimen was sorted CD4+, CD8+, or CD8+CD57+ T cells (not recorded which) from PBMCs. CDR3 in DNA: TGTGCCAGTACAGGTCTCACCGGGGAGCTGTTTTTT. Translation gives CASTGLTGELFF.